What follows are 10 T cell receptor beta chains derived from one specimen sequenced in a study of ipilimumab plus nivolumab after autologous stem cell transplantation. This table comes from immunoSEQ multiplex PCR, and its TCRdb copy is limited to in-frame clones, with some not included. Of 8,500 to 11,000 clones in the sample, around 84% are singletons; the top ten hold around 8%. The material was PBMCs, obtained in a trial of ipilimumab plus nivolumab as post-transplant consolidation. The receptors shown here come from a male donor with diffuse large B-cell lymphoma.

The rearrangement joins TRBV11-2 to TRBJ2-7, with D possibly matching TRBD1 (6 bases). The CDR3 is made up of 13 amino acids. Germline loops: CDR1 SGHAT, CDR2 FQNNGV. V gave up 3 bases and J gave up 4 bases, with 10 bases separating them. This CDR3 reads CASSLDTGYEQYF. The DNA of the CDR3 is TGTGCCAGCAGCTTGGATACAGGGTACGAGCAGTACTTC.

The rearrangement joins TRBV11-2 to TRBJ1-1, with D maybe TRBD1 (5 bases). With 3 bases removed from V and 11 bases from J, the gap between germline ends came to 19 bases. Per the germline V gene, CDR1 is SGHAT and CDR2 is FQNNGV. The CDR3 totals 14 residues. This CDR3 is CASSFEGPLPGAFF. CDR3 nucleotides: TGTGCCAGCAGCTTCGAGGGACCTCTCCCGGGGGCTTTCTTT.

This clone is judged medium-sized. This chain links TRBV7-3 with TRBJ1-2; D is undetermined. V was pared by 3 bases and J by 4 bases, with 9 bases between. Germline lookup yields CDR1 SGHTA and CDR2 FQGTGA. The CDR3 length is 13 residues. CDR3 DNA: TGTGCCAGCAGCTTTGGGTTTGGCTATGGCTACACCTTC. Amino acids: CASSFGFGYGYTF.

This sequence joins TRBV27 and TRBJ1-4, with TRBD1 matching over 8 bases. Per the germline V gene, CDR1 is MNHEY and CDR2 is SMNVEV (reference sequence). This CDR3 comprises 14 residues. V was pared by 4 bases and J by 7 bases, with 5 bases of the junction left unmatched. The CDR3 nucleotides are TGTGCCAGCAGTTCCAGGGGGCGCTTTGAAAAACTGTTTTTT. As protein: CASSSRGRFEKLFF.

This clone has just one count. This sequence joins TRBV9 and TRBJ2-2; D could derive from TRBD1 or TRBD2 (5 bases each). The V gene lost 4 bases and the J gene lost 4 bases, with 17 bases spanning the gap. CDR1 and CDR2 from the germline V gene are SGDLS and YYNGEE. The CDR3 has 16 amino acids. CDR3 sequence: CASSTSGAVRTGELFF. The CDR3 DNA reads TGTGCCAGCAGCACCTCCGGGGCCGTACGCACCGGGGAGCTGTTTTTT. The variable domain in full, with the rest retrieved from reference TRBV9 and TRBJ2-2, is DSGVTQTPKHLITATGQRVTLRCSPRSGDLSVYWYQQSLDQGLQFLIQYYNGEERAKGNILERFSAQQFPDLHSELNLSSLELGDSALYFCASSTSGAVRTGELFFGEGSRLTVL.

The chain combines TRBV5-1 with TRBJ2-1, with D perhaps matching TRBD1 or TRBD2 (6 bases each). The CDR3 consists of 18 residues. Germline lookup yields CDR1 SGHRS and CDR2 YFSETQ. The V end was cut by 0 bases, the J end by 4 bases, with 20 bases between. The CDR3, as DNA: TGCGCCAGCAGCTTGGGTGGAGGGGGTCAGGGAACGTACAATGAGCAGTTCTTC. It encodes CASSLGGGGQGTYNEQFF.

The chain has TRBV6-5 and TRBJ1-2; 7 bases are a match to TRBD1. The CDR3 totals 14 residues. The V segment lost 7 bases and the J segment 1 base; nucleotides outside the gene matches: 6. CDR1 is MNHEY and CDR2 is SVGAGI in the germline V gene. The CDR3 loop is CASTRQGGNYGYTF. In DNA, the CDR3 is TGTGCCAGCACCCGACAGGGAGGTAACTATGGCTACACCTTC.

The CDR3 reads CASSTGQNSYEQYF. In DNA form, the CDR3 reads TGTGCCAGTAGTACGGGACAGAACTCCTACGAGCAGTACTTC. The rearrangement uses TRBV19 and TRBJ2-7; 7 bases align to TRBD1. CDR1 and CDR2 (germline): LNHDA, SQIVND (reference sequence). J lost 0 bases, V lost 4 bases, and 3 bases had no gene match. The length of the CDR3 is 14 residues.

This chain links TRBV5-4 with TRBJ2-4; D might be TRBD1 or TRBD2, each matching 5 bases. The CDR3 consists of 14 residues. V lost 0 bases to trimming and J lost 7 bases, with 11 bases between them. Germline V CDR1 and CDR2: SGHNT, YYREEE (reference sequence). CDR3 sequence: CASSLAGAGNIQYF. The CDR3 nucleotides are TGTGCCAGCAGCTTGGCCGGGGCAGGTAACATTCAGTACTTC.

The CDR3 DNA sequence: TGTGCCAGCAGTCCCTCACTTCTCAGAGGGGGGGTAGGTGGCTACGAGCAGTACTTC. This gives the protein CASSPSLLRGGVGGYEQYF. The genes are TRBV27 and TRBJ2-7; tentatively, D is TRBD2 (7 bases). The germline V gene has CDR1 MNHEY and CDR2 SMNVEV (reference sequence). The CDR3 extends over 19 amino acids. The V and J ends lost 5 bases and 3 bases respectively, with 29 bases between them.